Following are 15 T cell receptor beta chains from one sample sequenced in a study of graft-versus-host responses after intestinal transplantation. This table comes from immunoSEQ multiplex PCR, and its TCRdb copy is limited to in-frame clones, with some not included. The sample lists just over 20,000 clones; 85% to 90% were seen once. This specimen was PBMCs, taken 65 to 70 days after intestinal transplantation. Every receptor here comes from a human patient who received an intestinal transplant, so some T cells may come from the graft donor.

This rearrangement joins TRBV16 to TRBJ1-2; no clear D. Per the germline V gene, CDR1 is KGHSY and CDR2 is FQNENV. The CDR3 contains 14 residues. Trimming took off 7 bases at V and 4 bases at J, with 16 bases between the two ends. The CDR3 DNA is TGTGCCAGCACCCCCCCCGCCCGGGGCTATGGCTACACCTTC. It translates to CASTPPARGYGYTF.

The chain uses TRBV19 and TRBJ1-5; D is ambiguous. V lost 5 bases, J lost 2 bases, and 13 bases lay in between. Germline CDR1 is LNHDA and CDR2 is SQIVND (reference sequence). CDR3 length: 15 amino acids. In DNA form, the CDR3 reads TGTGCCAGTAGTCGCTTCGGTCGGGGCAATCAGCCCCAGCATTTT. This codes for CASSRFGRGNQPQHF.

The chain is built from TRBV4-2 and TRBJ2-3; TRBD1 might be the D (5 bases). Germline-derived CDR1 and CDR2 are LGHNA and YNFKEQ. V lost 0 bases, J lost 3 bases, and 16 bases lay in between. This CDR3 comprises 17 residues. The CDR3 protein is CASSQDRFSKGTDTQYF. In DNA, the CDR3 is TGTGCCAGCAGCCAAGATCGTTTCTCGAAGGGGACAGATACGCAGTATTTT.

The rearrangement links TRBV21-1 to TRBJ1-2; the table assigns TRBD1, which was not confirmed against the DNA. TRBV21-1 is listed as a pseudogene. The CDR3 covers 17 residues. The CDR3 is CASIPHLFRQGADGYTF. The CDR3 nucleotides are TGTGCCAGCATCCCTCACCTATTTAGACAGGGGGCGGATGGCTACACCTTC.

This rearrangement joins TRBV30 to TRBJ2-3, with D tentatively TRBD1 (6 bases). The CDR3 sequence is 13 residues long. The germline V gene encodes CDR1 GTSNPN and CDR2 SVGIG (reference sequence). The V and J ends lost 2 bases and 1 base respectively, with 7 bases between them. CDR3 DNA sequence: TGTGCCTGGAGTAACAGGGGCACAGATACGCAGTATTTT. It yields the protein CAWSNRGTDTQYF.

The V call is TRBV14, the J call TRBJ1-1; unclear D gene. Germline-derived CDR1 and CDR2 are SGHDN and FVKESK. The length of the CDR3 is 12 residues. V lost 4 bases, J lost 5 bases, and 8 bases lay in between. CDR3 protein: CASSPLGTEAFF. CDR3 nucleotides: TGTGCCAGCAGCCCCCTCGGGACTGAAGCTTTCTTT. Full variable domain (missing parts from reference TRBV14 and TRBJ1-1): EAGVTQFPSHSVIEKGQTVTLRCDPISGHDNLYWYRRVMGKEIKFLLHFVKESKQDESGMPNNRFLAERTGGTYSTLKVQPAELEDSGVYFCASSPLGTEAFFGQGTRLTVV.

The rearrangement joins TRBV5-1 to TRBJ2-7; 7 bases are a match to TRBD1. CDR1 is SGHRS, CDR2 YFSETQ, per germline. Unmatched junction bases numbered 14, after V lost 4 bases and J lost 10 bases. The CDR3 sequence is 14 residues long. CDR3 region: CASSTKTGPRIQYF. CDR3 nucleotide sequence: TGCGCCAGCAGCACTAAGACAGGGCCCAGGATACAGTACTTC. Together with reference TRBV5-1 and TRBJ2-7, the CDR3 gives the full variable domain: KAGVTQTPRYLIKTRGQQVTLSCSPISGHRSVSWYQQTPGQGLQFLFEYFSETQRNKGNFPGRFSGRQFSNSRSEMNVSTLELGDSALYLCASSTKTGPRIQYFGPGTRLTVT.

The V call is TRBV6-5, the J call TRBJ2-7; D is perhaps TRBD2 (6 bases). Germline values: CDR1 MNHEY, CDR2 SVGAGI. This CDR3 is 16 amino acids long. V was pared by 4 bases and J by 1 base, with 17 bases between. The CDR3, as DNA: TGTGCCAGCAGTTCCTCAAGACCCGGGGGTTCCTACGAGCAGTACTTC. Encoded protein: CASSSSRPGGSYEQYF.

The chain links TRBV6-1 to TRBJ1-1; 8 bases match TRBD1. Germline CDR1 reads MNHNS; CDR2 reads SASEGT. This CDR3 comprises 14 residues. Unmatched junction bases numbered 5, after V lost 3 bases and J lost 5 bases. The CDR3 DNA is TGTGCCAGCAGTGAGACAGGGGATTTGACTGAAGCTTTCTTT. Its translation: CASSETGDLTEAFF.

J is TRBJ1-2 and V is TRBV5-6; no clear D. Trimming took 0 bases from V and 5 from J, leaving 14 bases between them. The CDR3 length is 15 residues. Germline assignment: CDR1 SGHDT and CDR2 YYEEEE. CDR3 sequence: CASSLGTWTGYGYTF. The DNA of the CDR3 is TGTGCCAGCAGCTTGGGGACCTGGACGGGTTATGGCTACACCTTC.

The V call is TRBV11-2, the J call TRBJ2-7, with a weak D call TRBD2 (6 bases). V lost 7 bases and J lost 0, with 19 bases in between. CDR3 length: 16 amino acids. Germline V gene lookup returns CDR1 SGHAT and CDR2 FQNNGV. CDR3 in DNA: TGTGCCAGCAATCTTGCGAGCGGGTCTAGCTCCTACGAGCAGTACTTC. Translation gives CASNLASGSSSYEQYF. Combining the CDR3 with reference TRBV11-2 and TRBJ2-7 gives the whole variable domain EAGVAQSPRYKIIEKRQSVAFWCNPISGHATLYWYQQILGQGPKLLIQFQNNGVVDDSQLPKDRFSAERLKGVDSTLKIQPAKLEDSAVYLCASNLASGSSSYEQYFGPGTRLTVT.

This sequence joins TRBV25-1 and TRBJ2-5, with D tentatively TRBD1 (6 bases). The end of the DNA is better explained by TRBJ2-7, so the J call may be wrong. This CDR3 is 15 amino acids long. Germline CDR1 and CDR2: MGHDK and SYGVNS. This chain's CDR3 is CASSSRGDGAYEQYF. DNA for the CDR3: TGTGCCAGCAGTTCCAGGGGCGACGGTGCCTACGAGCAGTACTTC.

This clone was seen a few times. The chain's CDR3 is CASNVLSIQGKRNQPQHF. CDR3 DNA: TGTGCCAGTAATGTATTGAGTATACAGGGTAAAAGGAATCAGCCCCAGCATTTT. This chain connects TRBV19 to TRBJ1-5, with D perhaps TRBD1 (6 bases). CDR1 and CDR2 from the germline V gene are LNHDA and SQIVND (reference sequence). The CDR3 sequence is 18 residues long. V lost 7 bases to trimming and J lost 4 bases, with 26 bases between them. Drawing the rest from reference TRBV19 and TRBJ1-5, the complete variable domain is DGGITQSPKYLFRKEGQNVTLSCEQNLNHDAMYWYRQDPGQGLRLIYYSQIVNDFQKGDIAEGYSVSREKKESFPLTVTSAQKNPTAFYLCASNVLSIQGKRNQPQHFGDGTRLSIL.

V is TRBV6-5 and J is TRBJ1-1; no firm D call. Germline V gene sequence: CDR1 MNHEY, CDR2 SVGAGI. V was clipped by 8 bases and J by 4 bases, with 14 bases between them. The CDR3 spans 13 residues. CDR3 protein: CASGYWVGTEAFF. CDR3 in DNA: TGTGCCAGCGGATACTGGGTTGGCACTGAAGCTTTCTTT.

This chain connects TRBV7-9 to TRBJ2-1; 12 bases align to TRBD2. The trim removed 3 bases at V and 5 bases at J, leaving 2 bases unmatched. The CDR3 contains 15 residues. The V gene's germline CDR1 is SEHNR and CDR2 FQNEAQ (reference sequence). The CDR3 nucleotides are TGTGCCAGCAGCTTCCGACTAGCGGGAGACAATGAGCAGTTCTTC. This gives the protein CASSFRLAGDNEQFF.